The 30 T cell receptor beta chains given below trace back to one sample, sequenced in a study of metastatic and nonmetastatic thyroid tumors. Ahead of thyroid surgery, no patient had received treatment of any kind. With MiXCR, TCRdb reprocessed the PCR reads. The table has 15,000 to 20,000 clones, around 30% seen once; the top ten hold roughly a tenth. Sequencing used tumor tissue. The source of these receptors is a female donor with papillary thyroid cancer or a benign thyroid nodule (not recorded which). Some clones in this sample may be carry-over from other donors' samples.

The genes are TRBV12-3 or TRBV12-4 and TRBJ1-1, with 7 bases matching TRBD1. J lost 0 bases, V lost 7 bases, and 5 bases had no gene match. The CDR3 has 14 amino acids. The CDR3 protein is CASTTTGLNTEAFF. CDR3 nucleotide sequence: TGTGCCAGCACCACGACAGGGTTGAACACTGAAGCTTTCTTT.

This clone was observed a few times. Being one base from a much bigger clone, this may be a read error. The J gene is TRBJ2-1, the V gene TRBV6-2 or TRBV6-3, with 13 bases matching TRBD2. There are 20 residues in the CDR3. Germline-derived CDR1 and CDR2 are MNHEY and SVGEGT. The V segment lost 10 bases and the J segment 0 bases; nucleotides outside the gene matches: 18. The CDR3 nucleotides are TGTGCCACATACAACACCGGGACTAGCGGGGTACTTTCCTCCTACAATGAGCAGTTCTTC. Amino acids: CATYNTGTSGVLSSYNEQFF.

This clone was counted ten times or more. The J gene is TRBJ2-1, the V gene TRBV11-2; 13 bases map to TRBD2. This CDR3 comprises 15 residues. Germline CDR1 and CDR2: SGHAT and FQNNGV. Germline trimming cut 5 bases from V and 7 bases from J; bases unmatched to any gene: 5. The CDR3 loop is CASSTGTSGINEQFF. CDR3 sequence (DNA): TGTGCCAGCAGCACCGGGACTAGCGGGATTAATGAGCAGTTCTTC.

This clone was counted only a few times. The chain recombines TRBV12-3 or TRBV12-4 with TRBJ1-5; D uncertain. The CDR3 is 13 amino acids. V lost 3 bases and J 1 base, leaving 4 bases between the germline ends. CDR3 loop: CASSFNSNQPQHF. CDR3 nucleotides: TGTGCCAGCAGTTTTAACAGCAATCAGCCCCAGCATTTT.

This clone was seen a handful of times. The rearrangement uses TRBV27 and TRBJ1-6; D not resolved. CDR3 length: 13 residues. Between the trimmed V and J ends, which lost 5 bases and 9 bases, there was a span of 11 bases. The germline gives CDR1 MNHEY, CDR2 SMNVEV (reference sequence). The chain's CDR3 is CASSEDWGSPLHF. The CDR3 DNA reads TGTGCCAGCAGTGAAGATTGGGGTTCACCCCTCCACTTT.

This clone has more than one count but fewer than ten. This chain links TRBV6-2 or TRBV6-3 with TRBJ2-7, with a weak D call TRBD2 (6 bases). V was cut by 7 bases and J by 4 bases, with 11 bases left in between. Germline CDR1 and CDR2: MNHEY and SVGEGT. This CDR3 spans 12 amino acids. As DNA, the CDR3 is TGTGCCAGCAATCTACGGGGGTACGAGCAGTACTTC. Translated, it gives CASNLRGYEQYF.

The chain has TRBV20-1 and TRBJ2-2, with D possibly being TRBD2 (6 bases). Germline assignment: CDR1 DFQATT and CDR2 SNEGSKA (reference sequence). CDR3 length equals 15 residues. V was trimmed by 3 bases and J by 1 base, leaving 12 bases between them. In DNA form, the CDR3 reads TGCAGTGCTAGCCCGCCGGAGGGGAACACCGGGGAGCTGTTTTTT. It yields the protein CSASPPEGNTGELFF.

This sequence joins TRBV19 and TRBJ1-6; D uncertain. The CDR3 has 12 residues. V was clipped by 2 bases and J by 8 bases, with 4 bases between them. Germline V gives CDR1 LNHDA, CDR2 SQIVND (reference sequence). The CDR3 loop is CASSIRDSPLHF. CDR3 bases: TGTGCCAGTAGTATACGTGATTCACCCCTCCACTTT.

This sequence joins TRBV20-1 and TRBJ1-6; D ambiguous. Trimming cost V 6 bases and J 4 bases, with 13 bases left between them. From germline, CDR1 is DFQATT and CDR2 SNEGSKA (reference sequence). CDR3 length: 14 residues. The CDR3: CSATRRTYNSPLHF. The CDR3 bases are TGCAGTGCCACCAGACGGACTTATAATTCACCCCTCCACTTT.

This clone was detected a few times. Given a much more abundant clone one base away, this may be a read error. The chain is built from TRBV29-1 and TRBJ1-2, with 7 bases that match TRBD1. Germline-derived CDR1 and CDR2 are SQVTM and ANQGSEA. The CDR3 sequence is 14 residues long. In nucleotides, the CDR3 is TGCAGCGTTTACCAGGGGACAGCGGACTATTGCTACACCTTC. The encoded protein is CSVYQGTADYCYTF.

As to this clone: The junction shows a germline mismatch at one end, possibly a read error. This chain connects TRBV12-3 or TRBV12-4 to TRBJ2-6; D possibly corresponds to TRBD2 (6 bases). There are 21 residues in the CDR3. CDR3 region: CASSFEGYWGTGDSGSNVLTF. The CDR3 coding sequence is TGTGCCAGCAGTTTCGAGGGGTATTGGGGGACTGGGGACTCTGGGTCCAACGTCCTGACTTTC.

This clone was observed at least ten times. The chain recombines TRBV5-6 with TRBJ1-2; weak D call: TRBD1 (6 bases). Germline-derived CDR1 and CDR2 are SGHDT and YYEEEE. CDR3 length: 12 residues. V dropped 5 bases and J dropped 8 bases, with 13 bases sitting between them. The CDR3 here is CASSPSGEGYTF. CDR3 bases: TGTGCCAGCAGTCCTTCAGGGGAAGGCTACACCTTC.

Turning to this clone: Other nucleotide sequences from this sample produce the same CDR3. The V and J genes are TRBV5-6 and TRBJ2-5; weak D call: TRBD2 (7 bases). Germline V gene sequence: CDR1 SGHDT, CDR2 YYEEEE. Trimming pared 2 bases from V and 7 bases from J, leaving 18 bases between. CDR3 length: 15 amino acids. CDR3 loop: CASSFRAGAGRTQYF. The CDR3 DNA follows: TGTGCCAGCAGCTTTCGGGCGGGGGCTGGGAGGACCCAGTACTTC.

This clone was seen ten or more times. The J gene is TRBJ1-1, the V gene TRBV11-3; D not resolved. The CDR3 contains 13 residues. Trimming removed 2 bases from V and 5 bases from J, with 9 bases in between. Germline V gives CDR1 SGHNT, CDR2 YENEEA. The CDR3 sequence: CASSLNRETEAFF. The DNA of the CDR3 is TGTGCCAGCAGCTTAAACCGGGAGACTGAAGCTTTCTTT.

This clone is medium-sized within its sample. The chain carries TRBV28 and TRBJ2-7; D is ambiguous. This CDR3 region has 13 residues. V lost 5 bases to trimming and J lost 2 bases, with 10 bases between them. CDR1 is MDHEN, CDR2 SYDVKM, per germline. As DNA, the CDR3 is TGTGCCAGCAGTCAAGGATTCGCCTACGAGCAGTACTTC. Residues: CASSQGFAYEQYF.

Regarding this clone: Sequence at one end of the junction differs from germline and may be a read error. The V and J genes are TRBV28 and TRBJ2-7; D possibly uses TRBD1 or TRBD2 (5 bases each). CDR1 is MDHEN and CDR2 is SYDVKM in the germline V gene. The CDR3 loop spans 15 amino acids. For the CDR3, the DNA is TGTGCCAGCAGCTTATTTTTTGGGGACGACTACGAGCAGTACTTC. Residues: CASSLFFGDDYEQYF.

This clone was detected ten times or more. Additional DNA sequences in this sample encode the identical CDR3. The chain has TRBV12-5 and TRBJ2-2, with 10 bases that match TRBD2. V lost 6 bases and J lost 7; bases outside the gene matches: 11. This CDR3 has 16 amino acids. Looked up from germline, CDR1 is LGHNT and CDR2 is FRNRAP. In DNA, the CDR3 is TGTGCTAGTGGCTTGAGCGGGGGGGCAAGGGGCGGGGAGCTGTTTTTT. The encoded protein is CASGLSGGARGGELFF.

By proportion, this clone is medium-sized. The chain is built from TRBV15 and TRBJ2-7; D gene uncertain. This CDR3 comprises 13 residues. Trimming shortened V by 0 bases and J by 3 bases, and 6 bases separated the two germline ends. In germline, CDR1 is LNHNV, CDR2 YYDKDF (reference sequence). The CDR3 here is CATSRDLGYEQYF. In DNA form, the CDR3 reads TGTGCCACCAGCAGAGATCTGGGCTACGAGCAGTACTTC.

The sample holds many counts of this clone. The J gene is TRBJ2-1, the V gene TRBV11-2; 7 bases match TRBD2. CDR1 is SGHAT and CDR2 is FQNNGV in the germline V gene. This CDR3 is 13 amino acids long. The V gene end was trimmed by 1 base and the J gene end by 7 bases; junction bases not matched to a gene: 1. The CDR3 DNA is TGTGCCAGCAGCTTAGGACTAGCTAATGAGCAGTTCTTC. Translated: CASSLGLANEQFF. Looking up the rest from reference TRBV11-2 and TRBJ2-1 gives the full variable domain: EAGVAQSPRYKIIEKRQSVAFWCNPISGHATLYWYQQILGQGPKLLIQFQNNGVVDDSQLPKDRFSAERLKGVDSTLKIQPAKLEDSAVYLCASSLGLANEQFFGPGTRLTVL.

The CDR3 loop is CASSLGKGYGYTF. CDR3 DNA: TGCGCCAGCAGCTTGGGGAAGGGCTATGGCTACACCTTC. The chain uses TRBV5-1 and TRBJ1-2; D gene unclear. The CDR3 is 13 amino acids. Per the germline V gene, CDR1 is SGHRS and CDR2 is YFSETQ. Trimming took off 0 bases at V and 4 bases at J, with 7 bases between the two ends.

This clone was detected many times. The chain combines TRBV20-1 with TRBJ2-5; 8 bases are shared with TRBD1. Germline V gives CDR1 DFQATT, CDR2 SNEGSKA (reference sequence). After removal of 5 bases from V and 5 bases from J, the junction contained 4 bases not matched to a gene. The CDR3 has 12 residues. The DNA of the CDR3 is TGCAGTGCTTTTCGGGACAGGGAGACCCAGTACTTC. It encodes CSAFRDRETQYF.

This clone showed up many times. The rearrangement joins TRBV9 to TRBJ2-5, with D tentatively TRBD2 (5 bases). With 0 bases removed from V and 3 bases from J, the gap between germline ends came to 9 bases. CDR3 size: 14 residues. CDR1 and CDR2 (germline): SGDLS, YYNGEE. CDR3 amino acids: CASSVDLREETQYF. The CDR3 coding sequence is TGTGCCAGCAGCGTAGACTTGAGGGAAGAGACCCAGTACTTC.

This sequence joins TRBV6-2 or TRBV6-3 and TRBJ2-7; D possibly corresponds to TRBD1 (5 bases). V was cut by 6 bases and J by 0 bases, with 15 bases left in between. This CDR3 has 15 amino acids. Germline V CDR1 and CDR2: MNHEY, SVGEGT. The CDR3 is CASRPDSSLSYEQYV. The CDR3 nucleotides read TGTGCCAGCAGACCCGACAGTTCTCTCTCCTACGAGCAGTACGTC.

Turning to this clone: The sample has other DNA sequences that encode this CDR3 too. The chain couples TRBV20-1 to TRBJ2-7; the D is unclear. Germline assignment: CDR1 DFQATT and CDR2 SNEGSKA (reference sequence). The CDR3 totals 13 residues. V was cut by 0 bases and J by 5 bases, with 11 bases left in between. The CDR3 here is CSARDVGLDEQYF. The CDR3 region has the DNA TGCAGTGCTAGAGATGTAGGATTAGACGAGCAGTACTTC.

This clone was seen at least ten times. The chain employs TRBV20-1 and TRBJ1-3; 9 nucleotides agree with TRBD1. Germline CDR1 and CDR2: DFQATT and SNEGSKA (reference sequence). Trimming took 5 bases from V and 4 from J; bases not matched to a gene: 9. The length of the CDR3 is 15 residues. CDR3 region: CSAQSRDREGNTIYF. Here the CDR3 DNA reads TGCAGTGCTCAATCCCGGGACAGGGAAGGAAACACCATATATTTT.

V is TRBV12-3 or TRBV12-4 and J is TRBJ1-2; no clear D gene. V lost 3 bases and J lost 2, with 7 bases in between. The CDR3 totals 13 residues. This CDR3 reads CASSLRLNYGYTF. Written as DNA, the CDR3 is TGTGCCAGCAGTTTGAGGCTAAACTATGGCTACACCTTC.

This clone occurred many times. The chain has TRBV14 and TRBJ2-2, with 10 bases matching TRBD2. The CDR3 covers 15 residues. The germline CDR1 and CDR2 sequences are SGHDN and FVKESK. J was trimmed by 4 bases and V by 4 bases; bases with no gene match: 3. CDR3 bases: TGTGCCAGCAGCCTAGGGACTAGCGCCACCGGGGAGCTGTTTTTT. Protein product: CASSLGTSATGELFF. Full variable domain (outside the CDR3, taken from reference TRBV14 and TRBJ2-2): EAGVTQFPSHSVIEKGQTVTLRCDPISGHDNLYWYRRVMGKEIKFLLHFVKESKQDESGMPNNRFLAERTGGTYSTLKVQPAELEDSGVYFCASSLGTSATGELFFGEGSRLTVL.

This clone was observed a handful of times. The chain couples TRBV19 to TRBJ1-4, with D tentatively TRBD1 (5 bases). Germline V gene sequence: CDR1 LNHDA, CDR2 SQIVND (reference sequence). Trimming removed 7 bases at V and 0 bases at J, with 12 bases between. This CDR3 spans 15 amino acids. CDR3 amino acids: CASIVTAATNEKLFF. In DNA form, the CDR3 reads TGTGCCAGTATCGTGACAGCCGCAACTAATGAAAAACTGTTTTTT.

The chain carries TRBV7-8 and TRBJ1-5, with D perhaps matching TRBD1 (5 bases). The germline V and J ends were trimmed by 3 bases and 7 bases, with 10 bases remaining between them. Germline-derived CDR1 and CDR2 are SGHVS and FQNEAQ. The length of the CDR3 is 13 residues. Written as DNA, the CDR3 is TGTGCCAGCAGCTTGGGGGATGGCCAGCCCCAGCATTTT. The encoded protein is CASSLGDGQPQHF.

In this sample, this clone turned up many times. The V call is TRBV20-1, the J call TRBJ1-4, with D uncertain. The CDR3 runs 12 residues. The V gene's germline CDR1 is DFQATT and CDR2 SNEGSKA (reference sequence). Trimming took 6 bases from V and 8 from J, leaving 13 bases between them. The CDR3 is CSAPRGDEKLFF. In nucleotides, the CDR3 is TGCAGTGCCCCACGTGGCGACGAAAAACTGTTTTTT.